The 4 T cell receptor beta chains in this list originate from one sample, sequenced in a study of memory CD4+ T cells and cytomegalovirus serostatus. Data came from immunoSEQ multiplex PCR; TCRdb stores just in-frame clones and leaves some out. This table holds roughly 76,000 clones, roughly 80% found once. Single viable CD3+CD4+CD8-CD45RO+ cells were sorted as the memory CD4+ T cells. Sequencing was done on a sample of memory CD4+ T cells from blood. The receptors were sampled from an adult in good health and CMV-seropositive.

CDR3 DNA sequence: TGTGCCTGGAGTGCCCCCAAGACTAGCGGGGGGGTGGGGTCGGCCGGGGAGCTGTTTTTT. Its translation: CAWSAPKTSGGVGSAGELFF. The genes are TRBV30 and TRBJ2-2; 14 bases are a match to TRBD2. Per germline, CDR1 GTSNPN and CDR2 SVGIG (reference sequence). The trim removed 1 base at V and 6 bases at J, leaving 16 bases unmatched. This CDR3 is 20 amino acids long.

The chain has TRBV11-2 and TRBJ2-7; weak D call: TRBD1 (6 bases). The CDR3 is 14 residues long. The germline CDR1 and CDR2 sequences are SGHAT and FQNNGV. Trimming took 3 bases from V and 1 from J, leaving 10 bases between them. Written as DNA, the CDR3 is TGTGCCAGCAGCTTGGACAGACAATCCTACGAGCAGTACGTC. This codes for CASSLDRQSYEQYV.

The gene calls are TRBV28 and TRBJ1-5; D is unresolved. The germline CDR1 and CDR2 sequences are MDHEN and SYDVKM. CDR3 length: 15 residues. V was shortened by 6 bases and J by 4 bases, with 16 bases between the two germline ends. In nucleotides, the CDR3 is TGTGCCAGCAGCCGGACCCCCCTAGGGAATCAGCCCCAGCATTTT. Translating gives CASSRTPLGNQPQHF.

This chain joins TRBV10-3 and TRBJ2-3, with TRBD2 identical over 7 bases. CDR1 and CDR2 from the germline V gene are ENHRY and SYGVKD. J was trimmed by 6 bases and V by 2 bases; bases with no gene match: 8. CDR3 length: 15 amino acids. The CDR3 reads CAISEGRRGVDTQYF. The CDR3 bases are TGTGCCATCAGTGAGGGTAGACGGGGGGTGGATACGCAGTATTTT.